These T cell receptor beta chains were read from a single sample in a study of PD-1 blockade in classical Hodgkin lymphoma. This table comes from immunoSEQ multiplex PCR, and its TCRdb copy is limited to in-frame clones, with some not included. The sample lists tens of thousands of clones; about nine tenths were seen once. Source: peripheral blood mononuclear cells (PBMCs), taken before the fourth cycle of nivolumab. These receptors came from a human donor with classical Hodgkin lymphoma. The CDR3 runs from the conserved cysteine through the conserved F or W. D genes are given only for firm matches. Clone size is stated in some rows and not others, as once, few, many or a class when expanded.

clone_size	j_call	d_call	v_call	cdr3_aa	cdr3_nt
-	TRBJ1-3	-	TRBV27	CASSLDFGNTIYF	TGTGCCAGCAGTTTAGACTTTGGAAACACCATATATTTT
-	TRBJ2-7	-	TRBV23-1	CASSHALYSSYEQYF	TGCGCCAGCAGTCATGCCCTGTACAGTTCCTACGAGCAGTACTTC
-	TRBJ2-5	TRBD2	TRBV10-3	CAISGTTRGVQETQYF	TGTGCCATCAGTGGTACCACCCGGGGGGTTCAAGAGACCCAGTACTTC
-	TRBJ2-1	TRBD1	TRBV6-5	CATRTGENEQFF	TGTGCCACCCGGACAGGGGAAAATGAGCAGTTCTTC
-	TRBJ2-1	TRBD2	TRBV19	CASSIEGGWRSPYNEQFF	TGTGCCAGTAGTATAGAGGGGGGGTGGCGGAGCCCCTACAATGAGCAGTTCTTC
-	TRBJ1-5	-	TRBV2	CASSAGERSNQPQHF	TGTGCCAGCAGTGCCGGGGAGAGGAGCAATCAGCCCCAGCATTTT
once	TRBJ1-2	-	TRBV28	CASSLGGANYGYTF	TGTGCCAGCAGTTTAGGGGGAGCTAACTATGGCTACACCTTC
-	TRBJ2-3	TRBD2	TRBV2	CASSELVAGGGSDTQYF	TGTGCCAGCAGTGAACTAGTGGCGGGCGGGGGTTCAGATACGCAGTATTTT
-	TRBJ1-4	TRBD1	TRBV7-9	CASSLGDRVGEKLFF	TGTGCCAGCAGCTTAGGAGACAGGGTAGGAGAAAAACTGTTTTTT
-	TRBJ1-6	TRBD1	TRBV5-4	CASSFADRGNSPLHF	TGTGCCAGCAGCTTTGCTGACAGGGGTAATTCACCCCTCCACTTT
-	TRBJ2-5	TRBD1	TRBV10-3	CATGTGGETQYF	TGTGCCACCGGGACAGGGGGAGAGACCCAGTACTTC
-	TRBJ1-5	-	TRBV5-6	CASSFGVYNQPQHF	TGTGCCAGCAGCTTCGGGGTGTACAATCAGCCCCAGCATTTT
-	TRBJ2-5	-	TRBV5-1	CASSLEAYQETQYF	TGCGCCAGCAGCTTGGAGGCCTACCAAGAGACCCAGTACTTC
-	TRBJ2-2	TRBD2	TRBV4-3	CASSRTSGGTGELFF	TGCGCCAGCAGCCGGACTAGCGGGGGAACCGGGGAGCTGTTTTTT
-	TRBJ1-4	TRBD1	TRBV5-1	CASKGTGGTNEKLFF	TGCGCCAGCAAAGGGACAGGGGGAACTAATGAAAAACTGTTTTTT
-	TRBJ2-7	-	TRBV12-5	CASRERGISSYEQYF	TGTGCTAGCAGGGAAAGGGGGATCAGCTCCTACGAGCAGTACTTC
once	TRBJ1-1	-	TRBV6-6	CASSSDNRVMNTEAFF	TGTGCCAGCAGTTCAGACAACAGGGTTATGAACACTGAAGCTTTCTTT
-	TRBJ1-4	-	TRBV27	CASGSASNEKLFF	TGTGCCAGCGGGTCGGCATCTAATGAAAAACTGTTTTTT
few	TRBJ1-1	TRBD1	TRBV5-5	CASSDPGPGQPNTEAFF	TGTGCCAGCAGCGACCCTGGCCCGGGACAGCCCAACACTGAAGCTTTCTTT
-	TRBJ1-1	TRBD1	TRBV10-2	CASSAGQGTNEAFF	TGCGCCAGCAGTGCCGGACAGGGAACGAATGAAGCTTTCTTT
-	TRBJ1-1	-	TRBV18	CASSPEQGRMNTEAFF	TGTGCCAGCTCACCAGAGCAGGGGCGGATGAACACTGAAGCTTTCTTT
-	TRBJ1-3	-	TRBV2	CASSVRWGPSGNTIYF	TGTGCCAGCAGTGTCAGATGGGGGCCCTCTGGAAACACCATATATTTT
-	TRBJ2-6	-	TRBV5-6	CASSLVQGSSGANVLTF	TGTGCCAGCAGCTTGGTGCAGGGTAGCTCTGGGGCCAACGTCCTGACTTTC
-	TRBJ2-7	-	TRBV27	CASSFPGSYEQYF	TGTGCCAGCAGTTTTCCGGGATCCTACGAGCAGTACTTC
-	TRBJ2-2	-	TRBV4-2	CASSQEQGHRTGELFF	TGTGCCAGCAGCCAAGAACAGGGCCACCGCACCGGGGAGCTGTTTTTT
-	TRBJ2-1	-	TRBV11-3	CASSLGRVGNEQFF	TGTGCCAGCAGCTTAGGCAGGGTAGGCAATGAGCAGTTCTTC
-	TRBJ1-3	TRBD1	TRBV7-2	CASSFPWDSHGNTIYF	TGTGCCAGCAGCTTCCCATGGGACAGCCATGGAAACACCATATATTTT
-	TRBJ1-1	-	TRBV7-8	CASSLVVMSATMNTEAFF	TGTGCCAGCAGCTTAGTTGTTATGTCAGCGACCATGAACACTGAAGCTTTCTTT
-	TRBJ1-1	-	TRBV10-2	CASSEASEAFF	TGCGCCAGCAGTGAGGCCTCTGAAGCTTTCTTT
-	TRBJ1-2	-	TRBV28	CASIIPGTGNYGYTF	TGTGCCAGCATCATTCCCGGGACGGGGAACTATGGCTACACCTTC
-	TRBJ2-3	TRBD2	TRBV4-2	CASSQGLAVPSTDTQYF	TGTGCCAGCAGCCAAGGACTAGCCGTCCCTAGCACAGATACGCAGTATTTT
-	TRBJ1-4	-	TRBV18	CASSPFAADNEKLFF	TGTGCCAGCTCACCATTTGCCGCGGACAATGAAAAACTGTTTTTT
-	TRBJ1-2	TRBD1	TRBV10-3	CAISEGQGADLNF	TGTGCCATCAGTGAAGGACAGGGGGCCGATTTGAATTTC
once	TRBJ2-5	TRBD2	TRBV18	CASSQLAGQETQYF	TGTGCCAGCTCCCAACTAGCGGGGCAAGAGACCCAGTACTTC
-	TRBJ2-5	-	TRBV27	CASSPLVGRGTQYF	TGTGCCAGCAGTCCATTGGTTGGTAGGGGGACCCAGTACTTC
-	TRBJ2-1	-	TRBV19	CASSTTGRNEQFF	TGTGCCAGTAGTACAACAGGGCGGAATGAGCAGTTCTTC
-	TRBJ2-5	-	TRBV5-1	CASSLQGLKETQYF	TGCGCCAGCAGCTTACAGGGTCTGAAAGAGACCCAGTACTTC
-	TRBJ1-1	-	TRBV7-8	CASSQRAGLGEAFF	TGTGCCAGCAGCCAGAGGGCAGGGCTTGGTGAAGCTTTCTTT
-	TRBJ1-2	TRBD1	TRBV29-1	CSVAPTQDRRRRDGYTF	TGCAGCGTTGCCCCCACCCAGGACAGGCGACGACGGGATGGCTACACCTTC
-	TRBJ2-5	-	TRBV5-4	CASSLVEGETQYF	TGTGCCAGCAGCCTAGTGGAGGGGGAGACCCAGTACTTC
-	TRBJ2-3	-	TRBV6-4	CASSDFFMDTQYF	TGTGCCAGCAGTGACTTCTTCATGGATACGCAGTATTTT
-	TRBJ1-4	-	TRBV7-6	CASSYPQSGTRGNEKLFF	TGTGCCAGCAGCTATCCACAATCTGGGACAAGGGGAAATGAAAAACTGTTTTTT
-	TRBJ2-1	-	TRBV18	CASSPPGPYNEQFF	TGTGCCAGCTCACCACCCGGACCATACAATGAGCAGTTCTTC
once	TRBJ2-7	TRBD1	TRBV11-2	CASSWWDSPYEQYF	TGTGCCAGCAGCTGGTGGGACAGCCCCTACGAGCAGTACTTC
-	TRBJ2-2	-	TRBV25-1	CASSEFGSSGRLFF	TGTGCCAGCAGTGAATTTGGGTCGAGTGGTAGGTTGTTTTTT
few	TRBJ2-7	-	TRBV11-1	CASSQSGLLYF	TGTGCCAGCAGCCAGTCCGGGCTACTGTACTTC
-	TRBJ2-7	-	TRBV2	CASAVTDTYEQYF	TGTGCCAGCGCTGTGACGGACACCTACGAGCAGTACTTC
-	TRBJ2-3	-	TRBV7-9	CASSLGLSDHTDTQYF	TGTGCCAGCAGCTTAGGGCTGAGCGACCACACAGATACGCAGTATTTT
-	TRBJ1-4	-	TRBV6-1	CASSNAPKKYEKLFF	TGTGCCAGCAGTAATGCTCCGAAAAAGTACGAAAAACTGTTTTTT
-	TRBJ1-5	-	TRBV30	CAWSPGTGDQPQHF	TGTGCCTGGAGTCCAGGGACCGGGGATCAGCCCCAGCATTTT
-	TRBJ2-5	-	TRBV11-2	CASSPFGAYQETQYF	TGTGCCAGCAGCCCCTTTGGGGCTTATCAAGAGACCCAGTACTTC
-	TRBJ1-6	TRBD1	TRBV7-9	CASSLGTGQYNSPLHF	TGTGCCAGCAGCTTAGGAACGGGACAGTATAATTCACCCCTCCACTTT
-	TRBJ1-2	-	TRBV10-1	CASSESGTSGYTF	TGCGCCAGCAGTGAGAGCGGGACTAGTGGCTACACCTTC
once	TRBJ1-6	-	TRBV5-6	CASSLYREVGSPLHF	TGTGCCAGCAGCTTGTACAGGGAGGTCGGATCACCCCTCCACTTT
-	TRBJ1-1	-	TRBV7-9	CASSLVGRPEAFF	TGTGCCAGCAGCTTAGTAGGGAGACCTGAAGCTTTCTTT
few	TRBJ1-1	-	TRBV30	CAWSVGSAFF	TGTGCCTGGAGTGTAGGATCCGCTTTCTTT